This TCR beta chain was sequenced during a study of control samples from healthy donors and cancer patients. Profiled with immunoSEQ multiplex PCR; TCRdb holds only in-frame clones, not every one. The table shows 55,000 to 85,000 clones, with just under 90% occurring only once. The sequence was obtained from a man in his sixties with lung cancer. Sequencing was done on a sample of PBMCs.

This chain's CDR3 is CASSQSPPFFINEQYF. The CDR3 nucleotides read TGCGCCAGCAGTCAATCGCCACCGTTTTTTATAAACGAGCAGTACTTC. The chain has TRBV23-1 and TRBJ2-7, with unresolved D. TRBV23-1 is given ORF status, its function remaining uncertain. The CDR3 has 16 amino acids. Trimming took off 0 bases at V and 5 bases at J, with 17 bases between the two ends.